A selection of T cell receptor beta chains follows, all from one sample in a study of vaccination and CD4 T cells after COVID-19. These TCRs are of unknown antigen specificity. TCRdb used MiXCR to reprocess the PCR reads, holding one entry per CDR3 protein. The sample holds 15,000 to 25,000 distinct CDR3 sequences, less than 50% seen once. What was sequenced was cultured CD4+ T cells from blood. The receptors shown here come from a human donor with COVID-19. The conserved cysteine and the conserved F or W are not part of the CDR3 here. Clone size appears in some rows only: once, few, many, or a class for an expanded clone.

abundance	v_gene	j_gene	CDR3aa
.	TRBV5-3	TRBJ2-5	ARKKGLETQY
.	TRBV20-1	TRBJ1-1	SGLAGSKDTEAF
few	TRBV4-1	TRBJ2-4	ASSQGEQLGGKNIQY
.	TRBV6-1	TRBJ2-7	ASSENVLSAHEQY
.	TRBV7-3	TRBJ2-7	ASSWGPSSYEQY
.	TRBV6-5	TRBJ1-2	ASSYSDYGYT
few	TRBV6-1	TRBJ2-3	ASEGQRDTQY
few	TRBV10-3	TRBJ2-5	AIRLGGQETQY
.	TRBV28	TRBJ2-7	ASRDSRLSYEQY
few	TRBV20-1	TRBJ2-3	SARWGGGASDTQY
.	TRBV20-1	TRBJ1-3	SAGDRVGGNTIY
.	TRBV6-1	TRBJ2-1	ASSATGNTNEQF
.	TRBV12-3/TRBV12-4	TRBJ1-4	ASTNRERNEKLF